These T cell receptor beta chains were read from a single sample in a study of kidney transplant recipient with SARS-CoV-2 infection. MiXCR was run by TCRdb on the reads, yielding one entry per CDR3 protein. This table has some 220,000 distinct CDR3 sequences, more than 25% appearing once. The specimen was a blood sample, collected at baseline and between days 110 and 120 from a kidney transplant recipient. Every receptor here comes from a male patient aged 30 to 40 who had COVID-19 and was a kidney transplant recipient. Some T cells may originate from the graft donor. Each CDR3 is given with its conserved first and last residue. The order of the fields is J gene, V gene, D gene, CDR3 protein. D genes are given only for firm matches.

j_gene: TRBJ2-3
v_gene: TRBV7-9
d_gene: NA
CDR3aa: CASSPELVSTDTQYF

j_gene: TRBJ2-5
v_gene: TRBV7-9
d_gene: TRBD1
CDR3aa: CASSHSGQGKETQYF

j_gene: TRBJ2-1
v_gene: TRBV29-1
d_gene: TRBD1
CDR3aa: CSGGMGQGYRSQGDEQFF

j_gene: TRBJ1-6
v_gene: TRBV7-2
d_gene: NA
CDR3aa: CASSLRASPLHF

j_gene: TRBJ1-1
v_gene: TRBV20-1
d_gene: TRBD1
CDR3aa: CSASWGTGLNAEAFF

j_gene: TRBJ1-2
v_gene: TRBV28
d_gene: NA
CDR3aa: CASSLNGLYGYTF

j_gene: TRBJ2-7
v_gene: TRBV29-1
d_gene: TRBD2
CDR3aa: CSVALDSTSGRAEQYF

j_gene: TRBJ1-5
v_gene: TRBV28
d_gene: TRBD1
CDR3aa: CASSLYRGSNQPQHF

j_gene: TRBJ2-3
v_gene: TRBV11-3
d_gene: TRBD2
CDR3aa: CASSSRLAGADTQYF

j_gene: TRBJ1-6
v_gene: TRBV25-1
d_gene: NA
CDR3aa: CASSADWGGLESPLHF

j_gene: TRBJ1-2
v_gene: TRBV7-7
d_gene: NA
CDR3aa: CASSRESKCRKTHGYTF

j_gene: TRBJ2-7
v_gene: TRBV7-9
d_gene: NA
CDR3aa: CASSLVRAYEQYF

j_gene: TRBJ1-2
v_gene: TRBV15
d_gene: NA
CDR3aa: CATSTSRRCGKTYGYTF

j_gene: TRBJ1-2
v_gene: TRBV12-3/TRBV12-4
d_gene: NA
CDR3aa: CASTILNTAGKTYGYTF

j_gene: TRBJ2-1
v_gene: TRBV29-1
d_gene: TRBD2
CDR3aa: CSVVMVSGTLDEQFF

j_gene: TRBJ2-3
v_gene: TRBV19
d_gene: TRBD2
CDR3aa: CASSVIAGGTDTQYF

j_gene: TRBJ1-1
v_gene: TRBV5-5
d_gene: NA
CDR3aa: CASSLVGGRDTEAFF

j_gene: TRBJ2-1
v_gene: TRBV20-1
d_gene: NA
CDR3aa: CSARDGSRYNEQFF

j_gene: TRBJ2-3
v_gene: TRBV7-9
d_gene: TRBD1
CDR3aa: CASSPRGTGGTDTQYF

j_gene: TRBJ2-7
v_gene: TRBV6-5
d_gene: TRBD1
CDR3aa: CASSHDREGRVEQYF

j_gene: TRBJ2-7
v_gene: TRBV5-3
d_gene: TRBD2
CDR3aa: CARSMSGGGAEQYF

j_gene: TRBJ2-1
v_gene: TRBV12-3/TRBV12-4
d_gene: TRBD2
CDR3aa: CASIRDSGRKYNEKSF

j_gene: TRBJ1-6
v_gene: TRBV7-9
d_gene: TRBD1
CDR3aa: CASSPGTGRFPLHF

j_gene: TRBJ2-1
v_gene: TRBV2
d_gene: NA
CDR3aa: CASRGYGGEQFF

j_gene: TRBJ1-5
v_gene: TRBV6-5
d_gene: NA
CDR3aa: CASSETVYNQPQHF

j_gene: TRBJ1-6
v_gene: TRBV9
d_gene: NA
CDR3aa: CASSPSYDRLTSPLHF

j_gene: TRBJ2-5
v_gene: TRBV30
d_gene: NA
CDR3aa: CASTLLGETQYF

j_gene: TRBJ2-5
v_gene: TRBV3-1
d_gene: NA
CDR3aa: CASSDGCPISFSETQYF

j_gene: TRBJ1-2
v_gene: TRBV7-2
d_gene: NA
CDR3aa: CASSRRLRDGRTYGYTF

j_gene: TRBJ2-1
v_gene: TRBV15
d_gene: NA
CDR3aa: CATSIEGAGRSYNEQFF

j_gene: TRBJ2-3
v_gene: TRBV19
d_gene: TRBD2
CDR3aa: CASTPGRGTDTQYF

j_gene: TRBJ1-2
v_gene: TRBV10-3
d_gene: TRBD1
CDR3aa: CATGDRKFLGYTF

j_gene: TRBJ1-4
v_gene: TRBV12-3/TRBV12-4
d_gene: NA
CDR3aa: CASSPGRRIEKLFF

j_gene: TRBJ2-1
v_gene: TRBV28
d_gene: TRBD2
CDR3aa: CASNPGGGLYNEQFF

j_gene: TRBJ2-2
v_gene: TRBV18
d_gene: TRBD1
CDR3aa: CASSGQGASTGELFF

j_gene: TRBJ1-2
v_gene: TRBV20-1
d_gene: TRBD1
CDR3aa: CSAIPYGTAFYGYTF

j_gene: TRBJ2-3
v_gene: TRBV2
d_gene: NA
CDR3aa: CASSVGRGTQYF

j_gene: TRBJ2-3
v_gene: TRBV27
d_gene: NA
CDR3aa: CASSVHPRADTQYF